The present TCR beta chain was sequenced within a study of blood T cell repertoires in COVID-19. Study-level background: Sites in the United States, Italy and Spain provided acute and convalescent COVID-19 samples.

Germline values: CDR1 LNHNV, CDR2 YYDKDF (reference sequence). This CDR3 comprises 17 residues. V was clipped by 3 bases and J by 5 bases; unmatched bases: 11. Original handling: Reference gene primers were amplified, and this amplification served to estimate nucleated cell counts. TCRdb keeps only in-frame clones here, not all; method: immunoSEQ multiplex PCR. Clone size and V and J calls were adopted from that table, with D and trimming inferred from the DNA. The sample has about 190,000 clones, approximately 79% seen once. The receptor's source is a man aged 50-59 years who had recovered from COVID-19. The chain is built from TRBV15 and TRBJ2-5; 11 nucleotides agree with TRBD2. The material sequenced was peripheral blood. CDR3 bases: TGTGCCACCAGCAGGCAGGGGGTAGCGGGAGGGCGTGAGACCCAGTACTTC. Translation: CATSRQGVAGGRETQYF.